The clone carrying this TCR beta chain was counted between two and nine times. No antigen is known for it. The CDR3 has 16 amino acids. The V and J ends lost 4 bases and 6 bases respectively, with 19 bases between them. Germline CDR1 and CDR2: MNHNS and SASEGT. The sample belongs to a study of T cell repertoires in cytomegalovirus infection. TCRdb called the reads again in MiXCR, with one record for every CDR3 protein. The sample consists of approximately 100,000 distinct CDR3 sequences, under 55% of them appearing once. The V call is TRBV6-1, the J call TRBJ2-1; unclear D gene. This receptor was obtained from a human donor in good health (CMV status not recorded). Some clones in this sample may be carry-over from other donors' samples. The starting material was CD8+ T cells from cultured PBMCs, obtained from culture after CMV antigen stimulation. The CDR3 region has the DNA TGTGCCAGCAGTGGGCCACGGAAAACCTGGGGCAATGAGCAGTTCTTC. Its translation: CASSGPRKTWGNEQFF.